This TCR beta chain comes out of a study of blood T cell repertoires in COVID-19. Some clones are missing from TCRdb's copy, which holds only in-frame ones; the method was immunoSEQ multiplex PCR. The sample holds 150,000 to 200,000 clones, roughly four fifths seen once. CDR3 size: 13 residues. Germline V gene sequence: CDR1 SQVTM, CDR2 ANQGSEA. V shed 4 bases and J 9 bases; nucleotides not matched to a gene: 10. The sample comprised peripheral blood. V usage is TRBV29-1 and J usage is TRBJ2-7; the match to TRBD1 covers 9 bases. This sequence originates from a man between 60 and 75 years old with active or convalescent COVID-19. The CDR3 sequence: CSVGLDRGGVQYF. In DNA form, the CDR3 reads TGCAGCGTTGGGTTGGACAGGGGCGGTGTGCAGTACTTC.